These 20 T cell receptor beta chains came from one sample sequenced in a study of CD8+ T cells in alopecia areata. Extraction of RNA preceded its reverse transcription into cDNA, which served as the sequencing template. Assay used: immunoSEQ multiplex PCR; TCRdb lists only in-frame clones, some missing. Of about 120,000 clones in the sample, 55% to 80% were seen once. The source material was CD4+ T cells sorted from blood. The receptors were gathered from a human donor in good health.

This clone was counted at least ten times. CDR3 in amino acids: CASRGNRESTDTQYF. CDR3 coding DNA: TGCGCCAGCAGGGGGAACAGGGAGTCCACAGATACGCAGTATTTT. The chain carries TRBV23-1 and TRBJ2-3; a possible D gene is TRBD1 (6 bases). TRBV23-1 is an ORF, and what it does is uncertain. This CDR3 is 15 amino acids long. V gave up 6 bases and J gave up 2 bases, with 15 bases separating them.

The chain uses TRBV29-1 and TRBJ1-2; tentative D call: TRBD1 (5 bases). The CDR3 totals 15 residues. V was pared by 7 bases and J by 5 bases, with 23 bases between. Germline V gene sequence: CDR1 SQVTM, CDR2 ANQGSEA. CDR3 sequence: CSARLRDPWIYGYTF. CDR3 sequence (DNA): TGCAGCGCCAGGCTACGGGACCCATGGATATATGGCTACACCTTC.

This clone was seen a handful of times. J is TRBJ1-5 and V is TRBV6-4; D is perhaps TRBD1 (6 bases). V lost 7 bases and J lost 0, with 22 bases in between. The germline V gene has CDR1 MRHNA and CDR2 SNTAGT. The CDR3 contains 18 residues. DNA for the CDR3: TGTGCCAGCACTAAGGATAACCGGGACACCTATAGCAATCAGCCCCAGCATTTT. This codes for CASTKDNRDTYSNQPQHF.

The chain joins TRBV29-1 to TRBJ2-3; no firm D call. CDR1 and CDR2 (germline): SQVTM, ANQGSEA. Between the trimmed V and J ends, which lost 7 bases and 2 bases, there was a span of 7 bases. CDR3 length: 11 residues. CDR3 amino acids: CSALDTDTQYF. The CDR3 DNA reads as TGCAGCGCCTTGGACACAGATACGCAGTATTTT.

This chain joins TRBV29-1 and TRBJ2-7, with D perhaps TRBD2 (6 bases). Germline CDR1 SQVTM, CDR2 ANQGSEA. V lost 5 bases and J lost 2, with 13 bases in between. CDR3 length equals 13 residues. In DNA form, the CDR3 reads TGCAGCGTTACCCGGGGGTCAACCTACGAGCAGTACTTC. It specifies CSVTRGSTYEQYF.

The chain joins TRBV2 to TRBJ2-1; 12 positions match TRBD2. This CDR3 spans 15 amino acids. The junction had 8 bases not matched to a gene; V was cut back by 6 bases and J by 8 bases. Looked up from germline, CDR1 is SNHLY and CDR2 is FYNNEI. The CDR3 DNA sequence: TGTGCCAGCAGGCAACTAGCGGGGGGTTACGATGAGCAGTTCTTC. Its translation is CASRQLAGGYDEQFF.

A single count supports this clone. The CDR3 sequence is CASRGTLSSYGYTF. In DNA, the CDR3 is TGTGCCAGCAGGGGGACATTATCGTCCTATGGCTACACCTTC. The V call is TRBV2, the J call TRBJ1-2, with D maybe TRBD1 (6 bases). This CDR3 is 14 amino acids long. CDR1 is SNHLY and CDR2 is FYNNEI in the germline V gene. The V end lost 6 bases, the J end lost 4 bases, and 15 bases lay between the germline ends.

This clone was detected a few times. This chain uses TRBV5-6 with TRBJ2-7; TRBD1 agrees at 9 bases. The length of the CDR3 is 15 residues. Looked up from germline, CDR1 is SGHDT and CDR2 is YYEEEE. V trimming: 4 bases; J trimming: 3 bases; junction bases outside the gene matches: 8. The CDR3 DNA reads TGTGCCAGCAGCCGACGGGGACAGGGAGTCTACGAGCAGTACTTC. Translation: CASSRRGQGVYEQYF.

The rearrangement links TRBV5-8 to TRBJ2-5; D may be TRBD1 (6 bases). Germline CDR1 is SGHTS and CDR2 is YDEGEE. The CDR3 sequence is 14 residues long. The V gene lost 1 base and the J gene lost 4 bases, with 11 bases spanning the gap. Here the CDR3 reads CASSLQGTGETQYF. The CDR3, as DNA: TGTGCCAGCAGCTTGCAGGGGACGGGAGAGACCCAGTACTTC. The entire variable domain, with the rest obtained from reference TRBV5-8 and TRBJ2-5, is as follows: EAGVTQSPTHLIKTRGQQATLRCSPISGHTSVYWYQQALGLGLQFLLWYDEGEERNRGNFPPRFSGRQFPNYSSELNVNALELEDSALYLCASSLQGTGETQYFGPGTRLLVL.

This clone was recorded once. V usage is TRBV25-1 and J usage is TRBJ2-6; D remains ambiguous. Germline values: CDR1 MGHDK, CDR2 SYGVNS. CDR3 length: 15 residues. The ends were cut back, 3 bases at V and 0 bases at J, with 6 bases in the middle. The CDR3 sequence is CASSDPGSGANVLTF. The CDR3 DNA reads as TGTGCCAGCAGTGATCCCGGCTCTGGGGCCAACGTCCTGACTTTC.

This clone occurred once. This chain uses TRBV4-1 with TRBJ1-1; TRBD1 aligns across 7 bases. In germline, CDR1 is MGHRA, CDR2 YSYEKL. The CDR3 spans 16 residues. V trimming: 0 bases; J trimming: 1 base; junction bases outside the gene matches: 5. Written as DNA, the CDR3 is TGCGCCAGCAGCCAAGATACCGGACAGGAGAACACTGAAGCTTTCTTT. Translation gives CASSQDTGQENTEAFF.

V is TRBV29-1 and J is TRBJ2-3; a weak D match, TRBD2 (5 bases). From germline, CDR1 is SQVTM and CDR2 ANQGSEA. V gave up 7 bases and J gave up 6 bases, with 23 bases separating them. The CDR3 covers 15 residues. CDR3 bases: TGCAGCGCCGGAGGTGATTCGCCCGGTACGGATACGCAGTATTTT. Protein product: CSAGGDSPGTDTQYF.

CDR3 sequence: CAWSADGTYGYTF. As DNA, the CDR3 is TGTGCCTGGAGCGCAGATGGGACCTATGGCTACACCTTC. This chain links TRBV30 with TRBJ1-2, with D possibly being TRBD1 (5 bases). CDR3 size: 13 residues. Trimming shortened V by 3 bases and J by 4 bases, and 12 bases separated the two germline ends. In germline, CDR1 is GTSNPN, CDR2 SVGIG (reference sequence).

This chain links TRBV30 with TRBJ2-2; D possibly corresponds to TRBD2 (6 bases). V lost 5 bases and J 7 bases, leaving 14 bases between the germline ends. The CDR3 covers 13 residues. The germline V gene encodes CDR1 GTSNPN and CDR2 SVGIG (reference sequence). The CDR3 loop is CAWSRQGGGELFF. The CDR3 region has the DNA TGTGCCTGGTCTCGCCAGGGAGGCGGGGAGCTGTTTTTT.

The chain combines TRBV6-1 with TRBJ1-6; TRBD1 is a possible D gene (5 bases). V gave up 8 bases and J gave up 5 bases, with 10 bases separating them. The CDR3 is 13 residues long. Germline CDR1 and CDR2: MNHNS and SASEGT. The CDR3, as DNA: TGTGCCAGCTCAGGGTTGCATAATTCACCCCTCCACTTT. This sequence encodes CASSGLHNSPLHF.

The rearrangement links TRBV30 to TRBJ1-5, with 8 positions matching TRBD1. Germline trimming cut 8 bases from V and 3 bases from J; bases unmatched to any gene: 6. The CDR3 sequence is 13 residues long. Germline V gives CDR1 GTSNPN, CDR2 SVGIG (reference sequence). This CDR3 reads CAGGQEVNQPQHF. Here the CDR3 DNA reads TGTGCCGGGGGACAGGAGGTCAATCAGCCCCAGCATTTT.

The V and J genes are TRBV15 and TRBJ2-1, with D perhaps TRBD1 (5 bases). Per germline, CDR1 LNHNV and CDR2 YYDKDF (reference sequence). The V gene lost 1 base and the J gene lost 6 bases, with 10 bases spanning the gap. The CDR3 is made up of 14 amino acids. This CDR3 reads CATSRAGRANEQFF. The CDR3, as DNA: TGTGCCACCAGCAGAGCTGGCAGGGCCAATGAGCAGTTCTTC.

This chain links TRBV5-1 with TRBJ2-1; 10 nucleotides match TRBD2. CDR1 and CDR2 (germline): SGHRS, YFSETQ. The CDR3 is made up of 15 amino acids. After removal of 2 bases from V and 4 bases from J, the junction contained 3 bases not matched to a gene. CDR3 nucleotides: TGCGCCAGCAGCTTAGAGCGGGGGGGATACAATGAGCAGTTCTTC. Translation gives CASSLERGGYNEQFF.

The chain joins TRBV29-1 to TRBJ1-1; D remains unclear. The CDR3 contains 12 residues. Germline assignment: CDR1 SQVTM and CDR2 ANQGSEA. Trimming shortened V by 4 bases and J by 0 bases, and 6 bases separated the two germline ends. CDR3 sequence: CSVGWVNTEAFF. In nucleotides, the CDR3 is TGCAGCGTTGGGTGGGTGAACACTGAAGCTTTCTTT.

The chain uses TRBV2 and TRBJ1-6, with D possibly being TRBD1 (5 bases). The CDR3 consists of 13 residues. From germline, CDR1 is SNHLY and CDR2 FYNNEI. V lost 4 bases and J lost 9, with 10 bases in between. The CDR3 is CASSGEGSSPLHF. In DNA, the CDR3 is TGTGCCAGCAGTGGGGAGGGGAGTTCACCCCTCCACTTT.